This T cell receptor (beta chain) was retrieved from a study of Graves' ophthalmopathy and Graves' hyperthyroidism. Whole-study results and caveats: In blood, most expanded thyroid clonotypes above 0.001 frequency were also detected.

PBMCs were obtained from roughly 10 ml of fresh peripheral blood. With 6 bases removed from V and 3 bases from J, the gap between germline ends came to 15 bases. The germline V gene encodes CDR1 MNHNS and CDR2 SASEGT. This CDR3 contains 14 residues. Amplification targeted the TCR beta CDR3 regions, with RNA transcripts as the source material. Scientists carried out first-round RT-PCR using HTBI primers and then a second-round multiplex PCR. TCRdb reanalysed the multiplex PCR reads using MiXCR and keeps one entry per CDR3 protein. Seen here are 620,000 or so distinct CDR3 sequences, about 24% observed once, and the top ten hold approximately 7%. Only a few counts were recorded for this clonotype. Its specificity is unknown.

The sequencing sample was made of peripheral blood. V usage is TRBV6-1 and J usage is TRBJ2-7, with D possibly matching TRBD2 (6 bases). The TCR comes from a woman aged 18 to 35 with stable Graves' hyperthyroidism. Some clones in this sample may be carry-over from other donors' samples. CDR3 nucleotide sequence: TGTGCCAGCAGGGAGGGGCGAGGGATCTACGAGCAGTACTTC. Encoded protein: CASREGRGIYEQYF.